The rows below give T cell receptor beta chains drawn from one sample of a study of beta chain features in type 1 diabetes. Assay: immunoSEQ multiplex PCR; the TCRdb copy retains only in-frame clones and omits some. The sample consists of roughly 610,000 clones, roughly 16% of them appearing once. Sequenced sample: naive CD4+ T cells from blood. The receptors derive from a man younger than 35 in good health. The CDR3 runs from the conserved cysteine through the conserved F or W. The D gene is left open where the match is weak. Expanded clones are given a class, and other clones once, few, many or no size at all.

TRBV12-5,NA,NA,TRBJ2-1,CASGLMGGVEQFF,TGTGCTAGTGGTTTGATGGGGGGCGTAGAGCAGTTCTTC
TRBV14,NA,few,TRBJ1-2,CASSQEVLGGRYGYTF,TGTGCCAGCAGCCAAGAGGTACTCGGGGGCCGCTATGGCTACACCTTC
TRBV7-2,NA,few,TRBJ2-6,CASSWAGMGFSGANVLTF,TGTGCCAGCAGCTGGGCCGGGATGGGGTTCTCTGGGGCCAACGTCCTGACTTTC
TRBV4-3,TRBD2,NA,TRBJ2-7,CASSQVGGGGRKEQYF,TGCGCCAGCAGCCAAGTAGGAGGCGGGGGACGTAAGGAGCAGTACTTC
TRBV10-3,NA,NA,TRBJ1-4,CAISPGVGATNEKLFF,TGTGCCATCAGCCCCGGGGTAGGGGCAACTAATGAAAAACTGTTTTTT
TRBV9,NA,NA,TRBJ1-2,CASSVDLVGYGYTF,TGTGCCAGCAGCGTAGATCTTGTGGGCTATGGCTACACCTTC
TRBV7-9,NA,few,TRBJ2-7,CASSLGGQSYEQYF,TGTGCCAGCAGCTTAGGCGGACAGTCCTACGAGCAGTACTTC
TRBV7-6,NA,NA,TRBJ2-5,CALGTQYF,TGTGCCCTGGGGACCCAGTACTTC
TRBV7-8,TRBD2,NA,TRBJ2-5,CASSRLAEETQYF,TGTGCCAGCAGCCGACTAGCGGAAGAGACCCAGTACTTC
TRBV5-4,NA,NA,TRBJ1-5,CASSSGRNNQPQHF,TGTGCCAGCAGCTCCGGTCGGAACAATCAGCCCCAGCATTTT
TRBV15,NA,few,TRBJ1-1,CATSRGEQGSEAFF,TGTGCCACCAGCAGAGGTGAACAGGGAAGTGAAGCTTTCTTT
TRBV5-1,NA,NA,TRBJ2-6,CASQLLHGANVLTF,TGCGCCAGTCAGTTGTTGCACGGGGCCAACGTCCTGACTTTC
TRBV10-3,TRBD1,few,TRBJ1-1,CAIRRGQGMNTEAFF,TGTGCCATCAGGAGGGGACAGGGGATGAACACTGAAGCTTTCTTT
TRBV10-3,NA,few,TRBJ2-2,CAISVQNTGELFF,TGTGCCATCAGTGTCCAGAACACCGGGGAGCTGTTTTTT
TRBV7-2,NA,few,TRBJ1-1,CASSLVSGRNTEAFF,TGTGCCAGCAGCTTAGTATCCGGGAGGAACACTGAAGCTTTCTTT
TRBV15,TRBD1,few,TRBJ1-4,CATSRGTGGFRGEKLFF,TGTGCCACCAGCAGAGGGACAGGGGGTTTTCGGGGTGAAAAACTGTTTTTT
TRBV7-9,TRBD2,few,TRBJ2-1,CASGSLADRSSNEQFF,TGTGCCAGCGGGTCGCTAGCGGATCGGAGCAGCAATGAGCAGTTCTTC
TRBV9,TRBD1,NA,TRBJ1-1,CASSTQTGGVTEAFF,TGTGCCAGCAGCACCCAGACAGGGGGCGTCACTGAAGCTTTCTTT
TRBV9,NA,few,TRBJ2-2,CASSRDANTGELFF,TGTGCCAGCAGCCGTGACGCGAACACCGGGGAGCTGTTTTTT
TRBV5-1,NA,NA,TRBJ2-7,CASSINTGTYEQYF,TGCGCCAGCAGCATAAATACAGGGACCTACGAGCAGTACTTC
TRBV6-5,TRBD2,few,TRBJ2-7,CASTRLSGVSYEQYF,TGTGCCAGCACCCGACTTAGCGGGGTCTCCTACGAGCAGTACTTC
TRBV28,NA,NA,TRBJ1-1,CASSFRGRLNTEAFF,TGTGCCAGCAGTTTCCGCGGACGGCTGAACACTGAAGCTTTCTTT
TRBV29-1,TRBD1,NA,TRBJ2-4,CSVEGYRGAKNIQYF,TGCAGCGTTGAAGGATACAGGGGAGCCAAAAACATTCAGTACTTC